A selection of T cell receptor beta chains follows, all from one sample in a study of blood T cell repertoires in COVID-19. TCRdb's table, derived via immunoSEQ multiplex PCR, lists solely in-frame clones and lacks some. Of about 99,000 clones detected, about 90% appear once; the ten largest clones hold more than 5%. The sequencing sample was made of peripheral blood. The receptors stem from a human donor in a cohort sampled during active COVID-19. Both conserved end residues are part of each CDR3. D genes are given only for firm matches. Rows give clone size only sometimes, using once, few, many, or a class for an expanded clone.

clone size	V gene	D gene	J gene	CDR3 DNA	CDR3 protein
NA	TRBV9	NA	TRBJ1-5	TGTGCCAGCAGCGAAGGGGGGGAGGGCAATCAGCCCCAGCATTTT	CASSEGGEGNQPQHF
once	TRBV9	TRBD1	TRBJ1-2	TGTGCCAGCTTTCAAGGGACAGGGGGGAGCTATGGCTACACCTTC	CASFQGTGGSYGYTF
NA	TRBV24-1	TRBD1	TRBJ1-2	TGTGCCACCAAGGGACAGGACAACTATGGCTACACCTTC	CATKGQDNYGYTF
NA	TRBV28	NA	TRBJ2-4	TGTGCCAGCAGTATCCCAAACGGGAACATTCAGTACTTC	CASSIPNGNIQYF
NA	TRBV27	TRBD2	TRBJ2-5	TGTGCCAGCAGTCCCGGGACTAGCGGGAGTTACCAAGAGACCCAGTACTTC	CASSPGTSGSYQETQYF
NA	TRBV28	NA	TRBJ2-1	TGTGCCAGCAGTGGTTTCGGTGGTTTATCCTACAATGAGCAGTTCTTC	CASSGFGGLSYNEQFF
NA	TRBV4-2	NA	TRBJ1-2	TGTGCCAGCAGCCAAGAGATTGCGGGAGGGGAGGATTCTGGCTACACCTTC	CASSQEIAGGEDSGYTF
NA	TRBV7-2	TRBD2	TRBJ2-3	TGTGCCAGCAGCTTTAGCGGGGCGGCAGATACGCAGTATTTT	CASSFSGAADTQYF
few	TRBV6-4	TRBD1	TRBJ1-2	TGTGCCAGCAGTACGGGACAGGGGTGCCCTGGCTACACCTTC	CASSTGQGCPGYTF
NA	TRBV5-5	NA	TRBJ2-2	TGTGCCAGCAGCCTGTTGGCAGGGGCGAGCGGGGAGCTGTTTTTT	CASSLLAGASGELFF